This T cell receptor beta chain was captured in a study of beta chain features in type 1 diabetes. As for the study in general: Sorted cells, about 98,000,000 in number, were examined across all samples.

The CDR3 is 15 residues long. cDNA synthesis used the whole RNA isolate, giving expressed TCRB sequences. TCRdb's copy holds only in-frame clones and misses some; the assay was immunoSEQ multiplex PCR. Of 160,000 or so clones detected, roughly 9% appear once; the ten largest clones hold roughly 0.7%. Study-wide results and limits: Short templates might get an advantage during PCR, and this would be equal in patients and controls. All four CD4+ subsets of Type 1 diabetes patients contained TCRB CDR3s that were moderately but significantly shorter.

Comments on this clone: Its specificity is unknown.

Each sorted fraction was over 95% pure. The rearrangement uses TRBV21-1 and TRBJ1-1; the DNA was not compared with TRBD1, the D call given in the table. TRBV21-1 is a pseudogene. Input material: central memory CD4+ T cells from blood. The sequence derives from a woman in her twenties or thirties with type 1 diabetes. CDR3 bases: TGTGCCAGCAGCCCGGGACAGGGTGGCCGTCCTGAAGCTTTCTTT. Translation gives CASSPGQGGRPEAFF.